The sequence of this T cell receptor (beta chain) was determined in a study of Ad26.COV2.S vaccination and SARS-CoV-2 variants. Study-wide results and caveats: Estimates derived from TCR breadth and depth analyses may have underestimated total T cell responses. Breadth of non-spike TCRs did not differ between vaccinees and placebo recipients.

Treatment given: roughly 18 received Ad26.COV2.S at low or high dose, single or two shots; 5 received placebo; per-sample allocation not given. Sampling occurred on day 63 after the first vaccine or placebo injection. Germline CDR1 is SSHAT and CDR2 is FNYEAQ (reference sequence). The V end lost 3 bases, the J end lost 0 bases, and 5 bases lay between the germline ends. The CDR3 loop spans 14 amino acids. This clone was observed a single time. The antigen is undetermined. Sequenced by immunoSEQ multiplex PCR; TCRdb stores in-frame clones only, minus some. The sample gives around 300,000 clones, around 88% of which show up once; approximately 5% is in the top ten.

The chain is built from TRBV7-7 and TRBJ2-2, with D unresolved. This specimen was peripheral blood, taken in a trial of Ad26.COV2.S vaccine versus placebo. The clonotype was recovered from a person aged 18-60 years who received the Ad26.COV2.S COVID-19 vaccine or a placebo. The CDR3 sequence: CASSLSTNTGELFF. DNA for the CDR3: TGTGCCAGCAGCTTGAGCACGAACACCGGGGAGCTGTTTTTT. The variable domain in full, with the rest retrieved from reference TRBV7-7 and TRBJ2-2, is GAGVSQSPRYKVTKRGQDVTLRCDPISSHATLYWYQQALGQGPEFLTYFNYEAQPDKSGLPSDRFSAERPEGSISTLTIQRTEQRDSAMYRCASSLSTNTGELFFGEGSRLTVL.